The clone carrying this TCR beta chain appeared a single time. Its antigen is undetermined. The data are from a study of yellow fever vaccine responses in identical twins. The study's findings and limits: Twins showed a vaccine T cell response that reportedly seemed partly convergent, partly personalized.

TCRdb analysed the RT-PCR reads with MiXCR anew, one entry per CDR3 protein. The table shows under 20,000 distinct CDR3 sequences, with around 70% occurring only once. The CDR3 is 16 residues long. Germline V CDR1 and CDR2: DFQATT, SNEGSKA (reference sequence). With V trimmed by 0 bases and J by 7 bases, 10 bases remained unmatched. J is TRBJ2-5 and V is TRBV20-1; 11 bases fit TRBD2. The sequence came from a woman aged 18-29 years who received the yellow fever vaccine. The input for sequencing was T cells from blood (PBMCs), unsorted or a sorted subset (not recorded which), taken before or after yellow fever vaccination (not recorded which). This CDR3 reads CSARDPGLAAVSTQYF. The CDR3 bases are TGCAGTGCTAGAGACCCGGGACTAGCGGCGGTGTCGACCCAGTACTTC.